The 16 T cell receptor beta chains below were found in one sample sequenced in a study of cytomegalovirus exposure and HLA in healthy donors. PCR used 60 Vbeta primers and 13 Jbeta primers. Repertoires were generated with immunoSEQ multiplex PCR, while TCRdb's copy carries only in-frame clones and drops some. Of about 210,000 clones in the sample, about four fifths were seen once. The sample consisted of PBMCs. The receptor source for this set is a man in his forties or fifties in good health and CMV-seropositive.

V is TRBV5-1 and J is TRBJ2-6; a weak D match, TRBD1 (7 bases). The CDR3 loop spans 22 amino acids. The V end lost 2 bases, the J end lost 0 bases, and 27 bases lay between the germline ends. Germline values: CDR1 SGHRS, CDR2 YFSETQ. The CDR3 coding sequence is TGCGCCAGCAGCTTTTCCGGGTCGGCTGGAGGGGGCCTTGGCTCTGGGGCCAACGTCCTGACTTTC. Its protein is CASSFSGSAGGGLGSGANVLTF. The full variable domain, completed using reference TRBV5-1 and TRBJ2-6, is KAGVTQTPRYLIKTRGQQVTLSCSPISGHRSVSWYQQTPGQGLQFLFEYFSETQRNKGNFPGRFSGRQFSNSRSEMNVSTLELGDSALYLCASSFSGSAGGGLGSGANVLTFGAGSRLTVL.

The chain links TRBV7-3 to TRBJ2-1; TRBD2 agrees at 8 bases. The trim removed 6 bases at V and 0 bases at J, leaving 13 bases unmatched. The CDR3 totals 18 residues. The germline gives CDR1 SGHTA, CDR2 FQGTGA. CDR3 DNA sequence: TGTGCCAGCAGTCAACGGCCTAGCGGGCTTAGCTCCTACAATGAGCAGTTCTTC. Translated, it gives CASSQRPSGLSSYNEQFF.

This clone was observed a few times. The genes are TRBV15 and TRBJ2-1; 13 bases match TRBD2. The CDR3 runs to 14 residues. CDR1 LNHNV and CDR2 YYDKDF come from the germline V gene (reference sequence). Trimming removed 1 base from V and 9 bases from J; junction bases left unmatched: 0. CDR3 in DNA: TGTGCCACCAGCAGAGGACTAGCGGGAGGTGAGCAGTTCTTC. Protein: CATSRGLAGGEQFF. The full variable domain, in which reference TRBV15 and TRBJ2-1 provide the parts outside the CDR3, is DAMVIQNPRYQVTQFGKPVTLSCSQTLNHNVMYWYQQKSSQAPKLLFHYYDKDFNNEADTPDNFQSRRPNTSFCFLDIRSPGLGDTAMYLCATSRGLAGGEQFFGPGTRLTVL.

This clone appeared once. This chain connects TRBV29-1 to TRBJ2-7; D unclear. The CDR3 has 13 amino acids. The V end lost 2 bases, the J end lost 3 bases, and 11 bases lay between the germline ends. Germline V gene data show CDR1 as SQVTM and CDR2 as ANQGSEA. CDR3 nucleotide sequence: TGCAGCGTTGAATTGGAGTTAGGCTACGAGCAGTACTTC. As protein: CSVELELGYEQYF.

The chain joins TRBV19 to TRBJ1-2; 7 bases are a match to TRBD1. Trimming took 7 bases from V and 4 from J; bases not matched to a gene: 9. The germline CDR1 and CDR2 sequences are LNHDA and SQIVND (reference sequence). CDR3 length equals 14 residues. CDR3 bases: TGTGCCAGTAAACGTTTCGGGACAGCCTATGGCTACACCTTC. This translates into CASKRFGTAYGYTF.

The CDR3 bases are TGTGCCAGCAGTTTATTAGCGGGGAACACCGGGGAGCTGTTTTTT. Encoded protein: CASSLLAGNTGELFF. The chain uses TRBV27 and TRBJ2-2; 7 nucleotides align to TRBD2. The CDR3 sequence is 15 residues long. V shed 1 base, J shed 1 base, and the junction held 0 bases outside the gene matches. Germline CDR1 MNHEY, CDR2 SMNVEV (reference sequence).

The V gene is TRBV6-5, the J gene TRBJ1-1, with D maybe TRBD1 (5 bases). V shed 5 bases and J shed 5 bases, with 9 bases lying between them. CDR3 length: 12 residues. Germline V lookup: CDR1 MNHEY, CDR2 SVGAGI. CDR3 region: CASSDYRTEAFF. In DNA form, the CDR3 reads TGTGCCAGCAGTGATTACAGGACTGAAGCTTTCTTT.

This chain joins TRBV30 and TRBJ2-5; D may be TRBD2 (6 bases). In germline, CDR1 is GTSNPN, CDR2 SVGIG (reference sequence). V was trimmed by 3 bases and J by 7 bases, leaving 18 bases between them. The CDR3 has 14 amino acids. DNA of the CDR3: TGTGCCTGGAGGGGCGGGGTTTTCAAAGGGACCCAGTACTTC. It codes for CAWRGGVFKGTQYF.

The J gene is TRBJ1-1, the V gene TRBV4-1; weak D call: TRBD1 (6 bases). In germline, CDR1 is MGHRA, CDR2 YSYEKL. The V end lost 0 bases, the J end lost 3 bases, and 11 bases lay between the germline ends. This CDR3 is 15 amino acids long. This chain's CDR3 is CASSQDLQGYTEAFF. CDR3 sequence (DNA): TGCGCCAGCAGCCAAGATCTGCAGGGGTACACTGAAGCTTTCTTT.

This clone was picked up a small number of times. The chain combines TRBV5-1 with TRBJ1-1; D is unresolved. This CDR3 has 15 amino acids. Germline loops: CDR1 SGHRS, CDR2 YFSETQ. V shed 0 bases and J shed 3 bases, with 12 bases lying between them. This CDR3 reads CASSLASLRDTEAFF. DNA of the CDR3: TGCGCCAGCAGCTTGGCATCATTGAGGGACACTGAAGCTTTCTTT.

The genes are TRBV30 and TRBJ2-1; no reliable D call. The CDR3 runs to 13 residues. Germline V gene lookup returns CDR1 GTSNPN and CDR2 SVGIG (reference sequence). With 4 bases removed from V and 7 bases from J, the gap between germline ends came to 14 bases. The CDR3 protein is CAWTVNLFNEQFF. The CDR3 DNA follows: TGTGCCTGGACCGTAAATTTATTTAATGAGCAGTTCTTC.

V is TRBV27 and J is TRBJ2-7; tentative D call: TRBD1 (5 bases). The germline V and J ends were trimmed by 2 bases and 1 base, with 9 bases remaining between them. This CDR3 comprises 14 residues. CDR1 and CDR2 from the germline V gene are MNHEY and SMNVEV (reference sequence). For the CDR3, the DNA is TGTGCCAGCAGTTTAAAGGGGTCTTCCTACGAGCAGTACGTC. Protein sequence: CASSLKGSSYEQYV.

The gene calls are TRBV7-8 and TRBJ1-5; D possibly corresponds to TRBD1 (6 bases). Germline CDR1 and CDR2: SGHVS and FQNEAQ. V lost 1 base, J lost 0 bases, and 7 bases lay in between. The CDR3 length is 15 residues. The CDR3 region has the DNA TGTGCCAGCAGCTTAGGGACAGTTAGCAATCAGCCCCAGCATTTT. Its protein product is CASSLGTVSNQPQHF.

CDR3 in amino acids: CASNGRTSGTDTQYF. CDR3 in DNA: TGTGCCAGTAACGGGAGGACTAGCGGCACAGATACGCAGTATTTT. The rearrangement uses TRBV19 and TRBJ2-3; TRBD2 matches at 9 bases. With V trimmed by 7 bases and J by 1 base, 6 bases remained unmatched. Germline V CDR1 and CDR2: LNHDA, SQIVND (reference sequence). The CDR3 consists of 15 residues.

The chain uses TRBV2 and TRBJ2-7; 9 bases map to TRBD1. The germline V gene encodes CDR1 SNHLY and CDR2 FYNNEI. The CDR3 is made up of 15 amino acids. V dropped 0 bases and J dropped 2; count of bases not matched to a gene: 2. Here the CDR3 reads CASSEAGQGPYEQYF. The CDR3 coding sequence is TGTGCCAGCAGTGAAGCGGGACAGGGCCCCTACGAGCAGTACTTC.

The V and J genes are TRBV10-2 and TRBJ2-2, with TRBD1 identical over 7 bases. V lost 3 bases, J lost 3 bases, and 4 bases stayed unmatched. The CDR3 has 15 amino acids. Germline-derived CDR1 and CDR2 are WSHSY and SAAADI. CDR3 region: CASSDPRGYTGELFF. The CDR3 nucleotides read TGCGCCAGCAGTGACCCCAGGGGGTACACCGGGGAGCTGTTTTTT.